The 27 T cell receptor beta chains presented below share a single source sample, sequenced in a study of T cell responses to AZD1222 COVID-19 vaccine. The table came from immunoSEQ multiplex PCR; TCRdb's copy has only in-frame clones and leaves some out. The table has under 150,000 clones, 80% to 90% seen once. The input for sequencing was peripheral blood, taken on day 0 of MenACWY control vaccination. The receptors come from an adult in good health.

The DNA for the CDR3 is TGTGCCAGCTCACCCCTGGGACAGACAACAGATACGCAGTATTTT. Its translation is CASSPLGQTTDTQYF. The V gene is TRBV18, the J gene TRBJ2-3; 7 bases are a match to TRBD1. J gave up 3 bases and V 3 bases, and 6 bases lay outside the gene matches. The CDR3 runs to 15 residues. Looked up from germline, CDR1 is KGHSH and CDR2 is LQKENI. The variable domain in full, with the rest retrieved from reference TRBV18 and TRBJ2-3, is NAGVMQNPRHLVRRRGQEARLRCSPMKGHSHVYWYRQLPEEGLKFMVYLQKENIIDESGMPKERFSAEFPKEGPSILRIQQVVRGDSAAYFCASSPLGQTTDTQYFGPGTRLTVL.

The CDR3 region has the DNA TGTGCCTGGAGTAGGGCAGGGTACTATGGCTACACCTTC. Translated: CAWSRAGYYGYTF. This sequence joins TRBV30 and TRBJ1-2; TRBD1 is a possible D gene (5 bases). The CDR3 sequence is 13 residues long. The V end lost 2 bases, the J end lost 3 bases, and 10 bases lay between the germline ends. Germline-derived CDR1 and CDR2 are GTSNPN and SVGIG (reference sequence).

The chain combines TRBV5-1 with TRBJ1-3; no clear D. The germline CDR1 and CDR2 sequences are SGHRS and YFSETQ. This CDR3 comprises 15 residues. V lost 7 bases, J lost 0 bases, and 14 bases lay in between. The CDR3 region is CASSVGSLSGNTIYF. In DNA form, the CDR3 reads TGCGCCAGCTCCGTGGGGTCCCTCTCTGGAAACACCATATATTTT.

This chain links TRBV6-5 with TRBJ1-3, with 7 bases fitting TRBD1. Germline values: CDR1 MNHEY, CDR2 SVGAGI. The CDR3 has 16 amino acids. The V segment lost 2 bases and the J segment 0 bases; nucleotides outside the gene matches: 4. CDR3 coding DNA: TGTGCCAGCAGTTACCGACAGGGTTACTCTGGAAACACCATATATTTT. Encoded protein: CASSYRQGYSGNTIYF.

The gene calls are TRBV28 and TRBJ1-5; D is uncertain. Trimming took off 6 bases at V and 4 bases at J, with 13 bases between the two ends. The CDR3 totals 14 residues. CDR1 MDHEN and CDR2 SYDVKM come from the germline V gene. In DNA form, the CDR3 reads TGTGCCAGCAGGAGGTGGCAGAATAATCAGCCCCAGCATTTT. It translates to CASRRWQNNQPQHF.

This rearrangement joins TRBV19 to TRBJ1-6; D possibly corresponds to TRBD1 (6 bases). The CDR3 runs 14 residues. V was cut by 5 bases and J by 14 bases, with 19 bases left in between. Germline assignment: CDR1 LNHDA and CDR2 SQIVND (reference sequence). The CDR3 protein is CASSGTRPGATLHF. The CDR3 nucleotides read TGTGCCAGTAGTGGGACGCGTCCGGGGGCTACCCTCCACTTT. The complete variable domain, with remaining parts taken from reference TRBV19 and TRBJ1-6, reads DGGITQSPKYLFRKEGQNVTLSCEQNLNHDAMYWYRQDPGQGLRLIYYSQIVNDFQKGDIAEGYSVSREKKESFPLTVTSAQKNPTAFYLCASSGTRPGATLHFGNGTRLTVT.

V and J are TRBV4-1 and TRBJ2-7, with unresolved D. The CDR3 is 14 residues long. CDR1 and CDR2 (germline): MGHRA, YSYEKL. Trimming stripped 1 base from V and 3 bases from J, with 10 bases between. The CDR3 sequence: CASSQGPVGYEQYF. As DNA, the CDR3 is TGCGCCAGCAGCCAAGGCCCCGTGGGCTACGAGCAGTACTTC.

The J gene is TRBJ1-2, the V gene TRBV5-4; TRBD1 aligns across 8 bases. Germline loops: CDR1 SGHNT, CDR2 YYREEE (reference sequence). This CDR3 has 13 residues. V shed 4 bases, J shed 3 bases, and the junction held 2 bases outside the gene matches. In nucleotides, the CDR3 is TGTGCCAGCAGCCAGGACAGGGACTATGGCTACACCTTC. Translated, it gives CASSQDRDYGYTF.

This chain links TRBV7-2 with TRBJ2-7, with 14 bases aligning to TRBD2. The V gene's germline CDR1 is SGHTA and CDR2 FQGNSA. V lost 5 bases to trimming and J lost 0 bases; unmatched junction nucleotides: 6. This CDR3 has 17 amino acids. The CDR3 nucleotides are TGTGCCAGCAGCATTACCGGGACTAGCGGGAGCTCCTACGAGCAGTACTTC. Protein sequence: CASSITGTSGSSYEQYF. Using reference TRBV7-2 and TRBJ2-7 for the parts outside the CDR3, the full variable domain is GAGVSQSPSNKVTEKGKDVELRCDPISGHTALYWYRQSLGQGLEFLIYFQGNSAPDKSGLPSDRFSAERTGGSVSTLTIQRTQQEDSAVYLCASSITGTSGSSYEQYFGPGTRLTVT.

V and J are TRBV4-2 and TRBJ1-2, with 7 bases fitting TRBD1. Germline V gives CDR1 LGHNA, CDR2 YNFKEQ. J gave up 7 bases and V 4 bases, and 6 bases lay outside the gene matches. CDR3 length: 13 residues. The CDR3: CASSLRHRGGYTF. The CDR3 DNA reads TGTGCCAGCAGCCTGCGGCACAGGGGTGGCTACACCTTC.

This chain links TRBV6-5 with TRBJ1-3; 7 bases match TRBD1. The CDR3 is 16 amino acids. Germline trimming cut 4 bases from V and 0 bases from J; bases unmatched to any gene: 6. Germline V gene sequence: CDR1 MNHEY, CDR2 SVGAGI. The CDR3 region has the DNA TGTGCCAGCAGTTTGACAGGGCCGAGCTCTGGAAACACCATATATTTT. It yields the protein CASSLTGPSSGNTIYF.

J is TRBJ2-5 and V is TRBV4-2, with 9 bases aligning to TRBD2. CDR3 size: 14 residues. The germline V gene encodes CDR1 LGHNA and CDR2 YNFKEQ. Germline trimming cut 5 bases from V and 4 bases from J; bases unmatched to any gene: 5. CDR3 loop: CASSSRGGGETQYF. The DNA for the CDR3 is TGTGCCAGCAGCTCCCGCGGGGGGGGAGAGACCCAGTACTTC.

The genes are TRBV23-1 and TRBJ1-3; D gene uncertain. TRBV23-1 is annotated as an ORF whose role is uncertain. V lost 4 bases and J 6 bases, leaving 10 bases between the germline ends. This CDR3 is 13 amino acids long. The CDR3 sequence: CASSRRTVNTIYF. CDR3 sequence (DNA): TGCGCCAGCAGTCGTAGGACCGTAAACACCATATATTTT.

This chain links TRBV6-2 or TRBV6-3 with TRBJ1-2, with TRBD1 as a possible D gene (6 bases). The V end was cut by 6 bases, the J end by 9 bases, with 23 bases between. The CDR3 covers 15 residues. The germline V gene has CDR1 MNHEY and CDR2 SVGEGT. This chain's CDR3 is CASSPMGRGKRSYTF. DNA for the CDR3: TGTGCCAGCAGCCCCATGGGCAGGGGCAAGAGAAGCTACACCTTC.

This chain uses TRBV2 with TRBJ2-3, with no clear D. There are 12 residues in the CDR3. V dropped 2 bases and J dropped 5 bases, with 5 bases sitting between them. Germline assignment: CDR1 SNHLY and CDR2 FYNNEI. The CDR3 sequence: CASSETGDTQYF. The CDR3 coding sequence is TGTGCCAGCAGTGAAACGGGAGATACGCAGTATTTT.

This sequence joins TRBV27 and TRBJ2-1; perhaps TRBD2 as D (5 bases). The CDR3 is 15 amino acids. Germline-derived CDR1 and CDR2 are MNHEY and SMNVEV (reference sequence). The germline V and J ends were trimmed by 3 bases and 9 bases, with 18 bases remaining between them. CDR3 DNA sequence: TGTGCCAGCAGTTTCGGCCCCCCCGGTGGGAGTGAGCAGTTCTTC. Translated: CASSFGPPGGSEQFF.

The chain has TRBV10-2 and TRBJ2-7; D gene uncertain. Germline V gives CDR1 WSHSY, CDR2 SAAADI. V was cut by 1 base and J by 6 bases, with 10 bases left in between. The CDR3 sequence is 13 residues long. The CDR3 region has the DNA TGCGCCAGCAGTGAGTTCAATTTCGGCGAGCAGTACTTC. It specifies CASSEFNFGEQYF.

The rearrangement links TRBV3-1 (or the pseudogene TRBV3-2) to TRBJ1-3; D not resolved. Per the germline V gene, CDR1 is LGHDT and CDR2 is YNNKEL (reference sequence). The CDR3 has 14 residues. V was shortened by 3 bases and J by 4 bases, with 10 bases between the two germline ends. The CDR3 reads CASSHGSPGNTIYF. In DNA form, the CDR3 reads TGTGCCAGCAGCCACGGTAGCCCGGGAAACACCATATATTTT.

This clone showed up just once. The chain joins TRBV13 to TRBJ2-7; no firm D call. In germline, CDR1 is PRHDT, CDR2 FYEKMQ (reference sequence). Trimming pared 3 bases from V and 6 bases from J, leaving 9 bases between. The CDR3 runs 12 residues. CDR3 region: CASSFTPAEQYF. CDR3 nucleotides: TGTGCCAGCAGCTTTACCCCCGCCGAGCAGTACTTC.

The rearrangement uses TRBV10-3 and TRBJ2-2; 9 nucleotides match TRBD1. Losses at the gene ends were 7 bases for V and 4 bases for J; bases not matched to a gene: 10. CDR3 size: 16 residues. Germline values: CDR1 ENHRY, CDR2 SYGVKD. This CDR3 reads CAINAHRGHSTGELFF. The DNA of the CDR3 is TGTGCCATCAACGCACACAGGGGGCATAGCACCGGGGAGCTGTTTTTT.

The V and J genes are TRBV7-8 and TRBJ2-2; 11 bases align to TRBD1. From germline, CDR1 is SGHVS and CDR2 FQNEAQ. Trimming cost V 10 bases and J 4 bases; bases outside gene matches: 5. This CDR3 has 14 residues. The CDR3 is CATGQGAVTGELFF. The CDR3, as DNA: TGTGCCACTGGACAGGGGGCGGTCACCGGGGAGCTGTTTTTT. Using reference TRBV7-8 and TRBJ2-2 for the parts outside the CDR3, the full variable domain is GAGVSQSPRYKVAKRGQDVALRCDPISGHVSLFWYQQALGQGPEFLTYFQNEAQLDKSGLPSDRFFAERPEGSVSTLKIQRTQQEDSAVYLCATGQGAVTGELFFGEGSRLTVL.

This clone was seen once. CDR3 protein: CASSAGGNTEAFF. The DNA of the CDR3 is TGTGCCAGCAGCGCGGGAGGAAACACTGAAGCTTTCTTT. J is TRBJ1-1 and V is TRBV9; D gene ambiguous. V lost 3 bases and J 2 bases, leaving 8 bases between the germline ends. This CDR3 comprises 13 residues. The V gene's germline CDR1 is SGDLS and CDR2 YYNGEE.

The genes are TRBV28 and TRBJ1-2, with a possible D match to TRBD1 (5 bases). The CDR3 is made up of 15 amino acids. CDR1 and CDR2 (germline): MDHEN, SYDVKM. Trimming cost V 6 bases and J 5 bases, with 19 bases left between them. The CDR3 here is CASSIPRQGAYGYTF. Here the CDR3 DNA reads TGTGCCAGCAGCATACCAAGACAAGGGGCATATGGCTACACCTTC.

The chain recombines TRBV14 with TRBJ2-3; 7 positions agree with TRBD1. J was trimmed by 2 bases and V by 5 bases; bases with no gene match: 7. This CDR3 has 15 residues. Germline loops: CDR1 SGHDN, CDR2 FVKESK. This CDR3 reads CASSGRQGSTDTQYF. The CDR3 coding sequence is TGTGCCAGCAGCGGACGACAGGGTTCCACAGATACGCAGTATTTT.

V usage is TRBV19 and J usage is TRBJ2-5; D could derive from TRBD1 or TRBD2 (6 bases each). CDR3 length: 14 amino acids. V lost 7 bases and J 1 base, leaving 13 bases between the germline ends. Germline V gene data show CDR1 as LNHDA and CDR2 as SQIVND (reference sequence). Here the CDR3 reads CASNLRGPQETQYF. In nucleotides, the CDR3 is TGTGCCAGTAACCTTCGGGGGCCCCAAGAGACCCAGTACTTC.

The V gene is TRBV11-2, the J gene TRBJ2-7; 12 nucleotides line up with TRBD1. This CDR3 is 15 amino acids long. In germline, CDR1 is SGHAT, CDR2 FQNNGV. The J segment lost 2 bases and the V segment lost 5 bases, leaving 4 bases of the junction unmatched. The CDR3 protein is CASSAGTGGTYEQYF. The CDR3 DNA is TGTGCCAGCAGCGCTGGGACAGGGGGCACCTACGAGCAGTACTTC.

The chain couples TRBV7-6 to TRBJ1-6; 7 nucleotides match TRBD1. Germline loops: CDR1 SGHVS, CDR2 FNYEAQ. Germline trimming cut 5 bases from V and 2 bases from J; bases unmatched to any gene: 9. The CDR3 contains 17 residues. CDR3 sequence reads: CASSQLDRSAYNSPLHF. The CDR3 DNA follows: TGTGCCAGCAGCCAGCTGGACAGGAGTGCCTATAATTCACCCCTCCACTTT.